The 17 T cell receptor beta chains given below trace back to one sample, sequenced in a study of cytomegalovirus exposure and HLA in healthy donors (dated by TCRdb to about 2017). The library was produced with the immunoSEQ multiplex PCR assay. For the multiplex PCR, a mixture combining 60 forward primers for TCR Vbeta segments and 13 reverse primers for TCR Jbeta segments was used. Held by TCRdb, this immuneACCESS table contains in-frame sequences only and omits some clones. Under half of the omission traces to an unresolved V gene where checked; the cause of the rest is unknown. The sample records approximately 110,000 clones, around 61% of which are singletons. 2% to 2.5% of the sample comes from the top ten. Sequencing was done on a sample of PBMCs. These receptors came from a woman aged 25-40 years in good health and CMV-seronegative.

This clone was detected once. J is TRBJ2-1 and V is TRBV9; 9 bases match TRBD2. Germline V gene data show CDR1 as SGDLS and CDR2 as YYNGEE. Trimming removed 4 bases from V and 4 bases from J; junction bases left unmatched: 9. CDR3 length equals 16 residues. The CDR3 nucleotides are TGTGCCAGCAGCACAAGTACTAGCGGGTCATACAATGAGCAGTTCTTC. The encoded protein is CASSTSTSGSYNEQFF.

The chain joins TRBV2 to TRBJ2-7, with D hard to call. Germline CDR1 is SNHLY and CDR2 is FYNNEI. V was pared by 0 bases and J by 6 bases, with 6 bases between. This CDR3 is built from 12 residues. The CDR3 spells CASSEARVEQYF. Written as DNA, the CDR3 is TGTGCCAGCAGTGAAGCCCGGGTCGAGCAGTACTTC.

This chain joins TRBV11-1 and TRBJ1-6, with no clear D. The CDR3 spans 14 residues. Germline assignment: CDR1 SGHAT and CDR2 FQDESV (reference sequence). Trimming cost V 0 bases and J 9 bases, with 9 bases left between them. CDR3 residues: CASSLANSVSPLHF. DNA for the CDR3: TGTGCCAGCAGCTTAGCGAATTCGGTTTCACCCCTCCACTTT.

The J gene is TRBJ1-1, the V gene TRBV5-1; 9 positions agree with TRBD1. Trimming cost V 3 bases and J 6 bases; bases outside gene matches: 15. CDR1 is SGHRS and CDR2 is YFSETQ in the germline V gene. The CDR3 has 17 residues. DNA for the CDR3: TGCGCCAGCAGCTCGGGACAGGGTGGCCGTAGGACCGCTGAAGCTTTCTTT. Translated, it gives CASSSGQGGRRTAEAFF.

The DNA for the CDR3 is TGTGCCAGCAGCGAACAGGGGTCCACCTACAATGAGCAGTTCTTC. This codes for CASSEQGSTYNEQFF. The gene calls are TRBV9 and TRBJ2-1; 7 nucleotides match TRBD1. Germline values: CDR1 SGDLS, CDR2 YYNGEE. This CDR3 is built from 15 residues. Trimming at V came to 3 bases and at J to 2 bases, leaving 5 bases not matched to a gene.

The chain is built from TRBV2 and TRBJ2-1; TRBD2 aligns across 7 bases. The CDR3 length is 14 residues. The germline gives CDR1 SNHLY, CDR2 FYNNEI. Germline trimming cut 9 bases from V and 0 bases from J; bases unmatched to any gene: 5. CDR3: CASLAGSSYNEQFF. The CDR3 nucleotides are TGTGCCAGTTTAGCGGGTAGCTCCTACAATGAGCAGTTCTTC. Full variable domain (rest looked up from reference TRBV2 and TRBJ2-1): EPEVTQTPSHQVTQMGQEVILRCVPISNHLYFYWYRQILGQKVEFLVSFYNNEISEKSEIFDDQFSVERPDGSNFTLKIRSTKLEDSAMYFCASLAGSSYNEQFFGPGTRLTVL.

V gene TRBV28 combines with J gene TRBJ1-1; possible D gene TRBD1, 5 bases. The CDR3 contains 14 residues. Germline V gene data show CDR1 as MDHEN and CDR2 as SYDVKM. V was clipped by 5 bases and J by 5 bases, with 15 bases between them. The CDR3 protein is CASSQHQGRTEAFF. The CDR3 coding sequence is TGTGCCAGCAGTCAACACCAGGGTCGTACTGAAGCTTTCTTT.

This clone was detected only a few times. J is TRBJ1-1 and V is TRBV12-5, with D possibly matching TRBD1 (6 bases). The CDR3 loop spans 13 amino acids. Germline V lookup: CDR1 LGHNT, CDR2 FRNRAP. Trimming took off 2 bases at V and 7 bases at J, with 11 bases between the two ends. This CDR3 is CASGLNRAGEAFF. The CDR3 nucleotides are TGTGCTAGTGGTTTGAACAGGGCCGGTGAAGCTTTCTTT.

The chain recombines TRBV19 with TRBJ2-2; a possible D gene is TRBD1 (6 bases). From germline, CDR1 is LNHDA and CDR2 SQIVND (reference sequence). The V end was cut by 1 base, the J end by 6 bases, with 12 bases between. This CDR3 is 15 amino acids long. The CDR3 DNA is TGTGCCAGTAGTATAGGACGGTACAGGGCCGGGGAGCTGTTTTTT. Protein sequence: CASSIGRYRAGELFF. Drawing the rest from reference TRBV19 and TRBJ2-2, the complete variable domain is DGGITQSPKYLFRKEGQNVTLSCEQNLNHDAMYWYRQDPGQGLRLIYYSQIVNDFQKGDIAEGYSVSREKKESFPLTVTSAQKNPTAFYLCASSIGRYRAGELFFGEGSRLTVL.

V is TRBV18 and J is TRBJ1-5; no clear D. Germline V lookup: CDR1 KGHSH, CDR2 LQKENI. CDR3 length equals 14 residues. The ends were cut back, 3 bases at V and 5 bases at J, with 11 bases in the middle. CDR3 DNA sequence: TGTGCCAGCTCACCCAGCGAGGAGTATCAGCCCCAGCATTTT. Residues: CASSPSEEYQPQHF.

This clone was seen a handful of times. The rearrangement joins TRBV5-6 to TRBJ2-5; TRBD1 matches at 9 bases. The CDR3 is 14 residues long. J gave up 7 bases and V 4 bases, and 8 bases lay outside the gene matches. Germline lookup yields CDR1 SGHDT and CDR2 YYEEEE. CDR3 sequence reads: CASSLDRGSVTQYF. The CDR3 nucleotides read TGTGCCAGCAGCCTTGACAGGGGGTCTGTGACCCAGTACTTC.

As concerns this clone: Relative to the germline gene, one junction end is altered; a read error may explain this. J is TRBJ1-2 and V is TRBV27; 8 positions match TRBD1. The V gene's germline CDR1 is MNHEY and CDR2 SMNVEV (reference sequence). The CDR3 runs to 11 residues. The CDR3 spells CASGPGTGFSF. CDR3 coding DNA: TGTGCCAGCGGGCCGGGGACAGGATTTAGCTTC.

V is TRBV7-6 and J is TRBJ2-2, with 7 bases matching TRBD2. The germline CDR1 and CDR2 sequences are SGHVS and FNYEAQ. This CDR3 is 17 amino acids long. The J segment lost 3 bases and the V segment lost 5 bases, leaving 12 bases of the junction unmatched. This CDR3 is CASSRRGGGRYTGELFF. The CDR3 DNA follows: TGTGCCAGCAGCCGTAGGGGTGGCGGGAGATACACCGGGGAGCTGTTTTTT.

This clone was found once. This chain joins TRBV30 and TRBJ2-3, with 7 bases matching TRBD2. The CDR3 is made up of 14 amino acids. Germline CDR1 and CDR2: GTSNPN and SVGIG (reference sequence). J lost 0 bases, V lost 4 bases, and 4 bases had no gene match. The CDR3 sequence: CAWTSGISTDTQYF. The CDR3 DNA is TGTGCCTGGACTAGCGGCATCAGCACAGATACGCAGTATTTT.

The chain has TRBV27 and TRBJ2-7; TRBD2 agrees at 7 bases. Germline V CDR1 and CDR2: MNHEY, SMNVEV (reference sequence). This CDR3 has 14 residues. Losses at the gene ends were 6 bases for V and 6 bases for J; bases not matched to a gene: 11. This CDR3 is CASRSGTTTREQYF. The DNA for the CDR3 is TGTGCCAGCAGATCCGGGACTACAACCCGCGAGCAGTACTTC.

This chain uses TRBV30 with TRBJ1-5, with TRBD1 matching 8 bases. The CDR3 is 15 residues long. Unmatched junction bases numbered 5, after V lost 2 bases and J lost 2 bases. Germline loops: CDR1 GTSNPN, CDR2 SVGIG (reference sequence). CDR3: CAWSKGQGGNQPQHF. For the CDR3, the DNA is TGTGCCTGGAGTAAAGGACAGGGTGGCAATCAGCCCCAGCATTTT. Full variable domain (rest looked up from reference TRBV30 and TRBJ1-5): SQTIHQWPATLVQPVGSPLSLECTVEGTSNPNLYWYRQAAGRGLQLLFYSVGIGQISSEVPQNLSASRPQDRQFILSSKKLLLSDSGFYLCAWSKGQGGNQPQHFGDGTRLSIL.

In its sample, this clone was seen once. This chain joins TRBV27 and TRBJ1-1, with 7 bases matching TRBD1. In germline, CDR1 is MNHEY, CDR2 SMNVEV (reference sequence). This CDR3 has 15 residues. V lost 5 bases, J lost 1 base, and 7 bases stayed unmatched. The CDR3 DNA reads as TGTGCCAGCAGTCCGACAGGGACCGCGAACACTGAAGCTTTCTTT. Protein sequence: CASSPTGTANTEAFF.